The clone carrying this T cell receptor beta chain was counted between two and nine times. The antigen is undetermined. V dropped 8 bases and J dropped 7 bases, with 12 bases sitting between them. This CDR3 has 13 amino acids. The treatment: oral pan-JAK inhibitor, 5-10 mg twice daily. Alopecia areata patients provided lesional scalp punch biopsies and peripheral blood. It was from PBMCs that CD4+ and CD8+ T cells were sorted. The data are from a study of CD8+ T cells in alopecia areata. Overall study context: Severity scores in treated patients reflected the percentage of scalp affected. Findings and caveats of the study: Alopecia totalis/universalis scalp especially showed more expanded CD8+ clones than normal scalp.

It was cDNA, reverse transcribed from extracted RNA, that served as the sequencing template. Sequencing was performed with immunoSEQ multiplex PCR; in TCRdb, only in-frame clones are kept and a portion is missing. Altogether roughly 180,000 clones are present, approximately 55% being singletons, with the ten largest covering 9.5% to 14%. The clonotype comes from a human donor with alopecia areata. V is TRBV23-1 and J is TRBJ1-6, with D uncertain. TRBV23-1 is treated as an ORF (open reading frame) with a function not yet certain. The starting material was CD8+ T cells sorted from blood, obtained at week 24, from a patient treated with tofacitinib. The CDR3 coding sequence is TGCGCCAGCCTCCTCTGGGTGAATTCACCCCTCCACTTT. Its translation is CASLLWVNSPLHF.